The rows below give T cell receptor beta chains drawn from one sample of a study of Graves' ophthalmopathy and Graves' hyperthyroidism. Each CDR3 protein is one row after TCRdb ran MiXCR on the multiplex PCR reads. Among over a million distinct CDR3 sequences listed, about 38% were seen once. Sequenced: peripheral blood or thyroid tissue (not recorded which). The receptors derive from an adult man with Graves' hyperthyroidism. Both conserved end residues are part of each CDR3. A D gene is named only where the DNA matches it firmly. The size field is filled for only some rows; it gives once, few, many or a size class.

J: TRBJ2-2
V: TRBV10-3
size: few
D: TRBD2
CDR3: CASRSSGSPGKLFF
DNA: TGTGCCAGCAGGTCTAGCGGGAGCCCCGGGAAGCTGTTTTTT

J: TRBJ1-2
V: TRBV29-1
size: many
D: NA
CDR3: CSSPSSYGYTF
DNA: TGCAGCTCACCCTCGAGCTATGGCTACACCTTC

J: TRBJ2-5
V: TRBV11-2
size: few
D: NA
CDR3: CASSFGAGGRSRWETQYF
DNA: TGTGCCAGCAGCTTTGGGGCTGGGGGAAGAAGTAGATGGGAGACCCAGTACTTC

J: TRBJ1-4
V: TRBV6-5
size: few
D: NA
CDR3: CASRAGLYEKLFF
DNA: TGTGCCAGCAGGGCTGGATTGTATGAAAAACTGTTTTTT

J: TRBJ1-1
V: TRBV14
size: many
D: TRBD1
CDR3: CASSQPGQGNTEAFF
DNA: TGTGCCAGCAGCCAACCGGGACAGGGCAACACTGAAGCTTTCTTT

J: TRBJ1-4
V: TRBV20-1
size: NA
D: NA
CDR3: CSARLLGQTTTNEKLFF
DNA: TGCAGTGCTAGACTCTTAGGACAGACGACAACTAATGAAAAACTGTTTTTT

J: TRBJ1-6
V: TRBV7-2
size: many
D: TRBD1
CDR3: CASSLIGTGGLSPLHF
DNA: TGTGCCAGCAGCTTAATAGGGACAGGGGGCCTTTCACCCCTCCACTTT

J: TRBJ1-2
V: TRBV7-9
size: NA
D: TRBD1
CDR3: CAITPGQGSYGYTF
DNA: TGTGCCATCACACCGGGACAGGGATCTTATGGCTACACCTTC

J: TRBJ2-7
V: TRBV10-2
size: few
D: TRBD2
CDR3: CASSYLRGSSYEQYF
DNA: TGTGCCAGCAGTTATCTACGCGGGAGCTCCTACGAGCAGTACTTC

J: TRBJ1-6
V: TRBV6-2/TRBV6-3
size: few
D: TRBD1
CDR3: CASRPQGVNSPLHF
DNA: TGTGCCAGCAGACCACAGGGGGTCAATTCACCCCTCCACTTT

J: TRBJ1-5
V: TRBV2
size: many
D: NA
CDR3: CASSGPQGSQPQHF
DNA: TGTGCCAGCAGTGGCCCACAGGGTTCCCAGCCCCAGCATTTT

J: TRBJ1-1
V: TRBV6-6
size: NA
D: TRBD1
CDR3: CASRPGRDRSIAFF
DNA: TGTGCCAGCAGGCCTGGTCGGGACAGGTCTATAGCTTTCTTT

J: TRBJ2-7
V: TRBV19
size: NA
D: TRBD1
CDR3: CASTIRQGGTSYEQYF
DNA: TGTGCCAGTACCATCCGACAGGGGGGGACATCCTACGAGCAGTACTTC

J: TRBJ2-7
V: TRBV5-5
size: many
D: TRBD1
CDR3: CASSRDSNSYEQYF
DNA: TGTGCCAGCAGCCGGGACAGTAACTCCTACGAGCAGTACTTC

J: TRBJ2-7
V: TRBV6-5
size: NA
D: TRBD1
CDR3: CASSYGGTGYEQYF
DNA: TGTGCCAGCAGTTACGGCGGGACAGGGTACGAGCAGTACTTC

J: TRBJ2-7
V: TRBV25-1
size: NA
D: TRBD2
CDR3: CASSQALGDYGEQYF
DNA: TGTGCCAGCAGCCAAGCACTCGGGGACTACGGGGAGCAGTACTTC

J: TRBJ1-5
V: TRBV2
size: NA
D: NA
CDR3: CASSQGPGWPQHF
DNA: TGTGCCAGCAGCCAGGGGCCTGGATGGCCCCAGCATTTT

J: TRBJ2-5
V: TRBV7-2
size: many
D: TRBD2
CDR3: CASSTIPGLATETQYF
DNA: TGTGCCAGCAGCACTATCCCGGGACTAGCGACGGAGACCCAGTACTTC

J: TRBJ2-5
V: TRBV27
size: few
D: TRBD2
CDR3: CASPRTRTSRETQYF
DNA: TGTGCCAGCCCCCGGACTAGGACCTCAAGAGAGACCCAGTACTTC

J: TRBJ1-5
V: TRBV3-1
size: NA
D: NA
CDR3: CASSQDLTRNQPQHF
DNA: TGTGCCAGCAGCCAAGATTTGACCCGGAATCAGCCCCAGCATTTT

J: TRBJ1-5
V: TRBV29-1
size: NA
D: TRBD1
CDR3: CSVGRQGNQPQHF
DNA: TGCAGCGTTGGAAGACAGGGGAATCAGCCCCAGCATTTT

J: TRBJ2-5
V: TRBV7-2
size: many
D: TRBD2
CDR3: CASSSPLGTTETQYF
DNA: TGTGCCAGCAGCTCCCCCCTTGGGACTACAGAGACCCAGTACTTC

J: TRBJ1-6
V: TRBV12-3/TRBV12-4
size: many
D: NA
CDR3: CASSDASPLHF
DNA: TGTGCCAGCAGCGACGCGTCACCCCTCCACTTT

J: TRBJ1-5
V: TRBV2
size: many
D: NA
CDR3: CASSGDQPQHF
DNA: TGTGCCAGCAGTGGCGATCAGCCCCAGCATTTT

J: TRBJ2-7
V: TRBV20-1
size: few
D: TRBD2
CDR3: CSAREIAGAFFFSYEQYF
DNA: TGCAGTGCTAGAGAGATAGCGGGGGCCTTCTTTTTCTCCTACGAGCAGTACTTC

J: TRBJ2-7
V: TRBV12-3/TRBV12-4
size: many
D: NA
CDR3: CASSTTTGFEQYF
DNA: TGTGCCAGCAGTACTACGACAGGTTTCGAGCAGTACTTC

J: TRBJ1-5
V: TRBV19
size: many
D: NA
CDR3: CASRDEGRRGDQPQHF
DNA: TGTGCCAGTCGCGACGAGGGCAGACGTGGGGATCAGCCCCAGCATTTT

J: TRBJ2-2
V: TRBV4-1
size: NA
D: TRBD1
CDR3: CASSQVGTGGGELFF
DNA: TGCGCCAGCAGCCAAGTTGGGACAGGCGGCGGGGAGCTGTTTTTT

J: TRBJ2-2
V: TRBV12-3/TRBV12-4
size: NA
D: NA
CDR3: CASSKLGELFF
DNA: TGTGCCAGCAGTAAATTAGGGGAGCTGTTTTTT

J: TRBJ1-3
V: TRBV7-2
size: many
D: NA
CDR3: CASSYTGRLSGNTIYF
DNA: TGTGCCAGCAGCTACACAGGACGGCTCTCTGGAAACACCATATATTTT

J: TRBJ1-1
V: TRBV5-1
size: many
D: TRBD1
CDR3: CASSKYRGSEAFF
DNA: TGCGCCAGCAGCAAATACAGGGGAAGTGAAGCTTTCTTT

J: TRBJ1-2
V: TRBV29-1
size: many
D: NA
CDR3: CSVVKGTDYGYTF
DNA: TGCAGCGTTGTAAAGGGGACTGACTATGGCTACACCTTC

J: TRBJ1-2
V: TRBV19
size: few
D: NA
CDR3: CASTSPEGHRNYGYTF
DNA: TGTGCCAGTACCAGCCCTGAGGGCCACCGAAACTATGGCTACACCTTC

J: TRBJ1-6
V: TRBV7-2
size: many
D: NA
CDR3: CASSTRQSWDFGSPLHF
DNA: TGTGCCAGCAGCACAAGACAGTCCTGGGATTTTGGTTCACCCCTCCACTTT

J: TRBJ2-2
V: TRBV7-8
size: NA
D: TRBD2
CDR3: CASSGRTSGRAVVTGELFF
DNA: TGTGCCAGCAGCGGGCGGACTAGCGGGAGGGCCGTGGTCACCGGGGAGCTGTTTTTT

J: TRBJ1-6
V: TRBV4-1
size: many
D: NA
CDR3: CASSQDSAPLHF
DNA: TGCGCCAGCAGCCAAGATAGCGCACCCCTCCACTTT

J: TRBJ1-6
V: TRBV2
size: many
D: TRBD1
CDR3: CASLDRGRNSPLHF
DNA: TGTGCCAGCCTTGACAGGGGGCGTAATTCACCCCTCCACTTT

J: TRBJ1-3
V: TRBV7-8
size: many
D: TRBD1
CDR3: CASSFLTGTGASGNTIYF
DNA: TGTGCCAGCAGCTTCCTGACCGGGACAGGGGCCTCTGGAAACACCATATATTTT

J: TRBJ1-2
V: TRBV20-1
size: NA
D: NA
CDR3: CSARDERRAGYTF
DNA: TGCAGTGCTAGAGATGAACGAAGGGCTGGCTACACCTTC

J: TRBJ2-5
V: TRBV7-2
size: many
D: NA
CDR3: CASSSRAGAETQYF
DNA: TGTGCCAGCAGTTCGCGAGCGGGCGCCGAGACCCAGTACTTC

J: TRBJ2-6
V: TRBV7-8
size: many
D: NA
CDR3: CASSLASGVPGANVLTF
DNA: TGTGCCAGCAGCTTAGCGAGTGGGGTTCCTGGGGCCAACGTCCTGACTTTC

J: TRBJ1-5
V: TRBV20-1
size: NA
D: NA
CDR3: CSASSAGRGQPQHF
DNA: TGCAGTGCCTCTAGCGCAGGGAGGGGACAGCCCCAGCATTTT

J: TRBJ2-5
V: TRBV7-2
size: few
D: TRBD1
CDR3: CASRSVSPGGRETQYF
DNA: TGTGCCAGCAGAAGCGTGTCGCCAGGGGGCCGGGAGACCCAGTACTTC

J: TRBJ2-3
V: TRBV19
size: few
D: NA
CDR3: CASSRSPVGSRTDTQYF
DNA: TGTGCCAGTAGTAGATCCCCGGTGGGGAGCCGCACAGATACGCAGTATTTT

J: TRBJ1-5
V: TRBV12-3/TRBV12-4
size: NA
D: NA
CDR3: CASSLRLSGNQPQHF
DNA: TGTGCCAGCAGTTTGCGGCTTTCGGGCAATCAGCCCCAGCATTTT

J: TRBJ1-5
V: TRBV19
size: NA
D: NA
CDR3: CASSIPGKNQPQHF
DNA: TGTGCCAGTAGTATTCCAGGAAAAAATCAGCCCCAGCATTTT